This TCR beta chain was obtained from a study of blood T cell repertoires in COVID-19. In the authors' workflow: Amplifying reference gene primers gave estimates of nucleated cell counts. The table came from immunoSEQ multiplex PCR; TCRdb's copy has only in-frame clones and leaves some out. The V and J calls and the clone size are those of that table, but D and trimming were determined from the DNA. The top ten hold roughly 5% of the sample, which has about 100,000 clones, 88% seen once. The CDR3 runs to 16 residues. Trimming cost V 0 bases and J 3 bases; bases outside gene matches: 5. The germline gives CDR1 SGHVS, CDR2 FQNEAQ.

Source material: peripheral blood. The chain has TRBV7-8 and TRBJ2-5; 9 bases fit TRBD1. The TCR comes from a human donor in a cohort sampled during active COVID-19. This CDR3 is CASSLASTGGEETQYF. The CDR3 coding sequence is TGTGCCAGCAGCTTAGCGTCGACAGGGGGGGAAGAGACCCAGTACTTC.